Described below is a single TCR beta chain sequence and its context. The CDR3 spans 13 residues. Germline loops: CDR1 MNHEY, CDR2 SMNVEV (reference sequence). Losses at the gene ends were 6 bases for V and 5 bases for J; bases not matched to a gene: 4. The table came from immunoSEQ multiplex PCR; TCRdb's copy has only in-frame clones and leaves some out. The table lists 25,000 to 40,000 clones, 90% of them singletons. The data stem from a study of blood T cell repertoires in COVID-19. Turning to the study itself: Donors in the United States, Italy and Spain gave samples during acute or convalescent COVID-19.

This TCR was sampled from a man in his 70s with active or convalescent COVID-19. The sequenced sample consisted of peripheral blood. The J gene is TRBJ2-7, the V gene TRBV27, with 10 nucleotides matching TRBD1. This chain's CDR3 is CASRGQGIDEQYF. The CDR3 nucleotides read TGTGCCAGCAGGGGACAGGGGATCGACGAGCAGTACTTC.